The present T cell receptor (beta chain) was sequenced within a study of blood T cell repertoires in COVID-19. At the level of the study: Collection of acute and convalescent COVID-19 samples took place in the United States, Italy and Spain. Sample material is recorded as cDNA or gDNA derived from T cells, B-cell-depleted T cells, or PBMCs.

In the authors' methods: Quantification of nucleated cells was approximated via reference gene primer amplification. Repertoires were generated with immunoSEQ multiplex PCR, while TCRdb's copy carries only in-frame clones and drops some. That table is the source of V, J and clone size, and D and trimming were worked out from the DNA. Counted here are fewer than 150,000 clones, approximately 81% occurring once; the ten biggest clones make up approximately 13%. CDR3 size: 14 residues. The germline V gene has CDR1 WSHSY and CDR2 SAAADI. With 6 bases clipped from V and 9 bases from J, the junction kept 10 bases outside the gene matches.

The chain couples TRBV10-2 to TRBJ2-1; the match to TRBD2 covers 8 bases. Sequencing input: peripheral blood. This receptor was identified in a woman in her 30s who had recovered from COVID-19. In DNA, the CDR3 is TGCGCCAGCAGAGCTGCGGGGGGAGGTAGTGAGCAGTTCTTC. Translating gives CASRAAGGGSEQFF.